This T cell receptor (beta chain) was recovered during a study of a mutant IDH1 vaccine in newly diagnosed glioma. The CDR3 runs to 17 residues. Germline lookup yields CDR1 MGHRA and CDR2 YSYEKL. The V and J ends lost 0 bases and 6 bases respectively, with 19 bases between them. Time point: baseline, week 1 (first vaccination visit). Treatment here: pre-vaccination baseline after standard-of-care therapy. Data came from immunoSEQ multiplex PCR; TCRdb stores just in-frame clones and leaves some out. The table records tens of thousands of clones, roughly 85% of them present only once. The clonotype originates from a woman aged 45-65 years with glioma. Material: PBMCs, obtained from a glioma patient treated with radiotherapy, temozolomide or both. The rearrangement uses TRBV4-1 and TRBJ2-3; a weak D match, TRBD2 (7 bases). The CDR3 loop reads CASSQDGKGGLGDTQYF. In DNA form, the CDR3 reads TGCGCCAGCAGCCAAGATGGGAAGGGGGGGCTAGGGGATACGCAGTATTTT.